The present T cell receptor (beta chain) was sequenced within a study of blood T cells in healthy people across ages. The germline gives CDR1 SNHLY, CDR2 FYNNEI. The germline V and J ends were trimmed by 7 bases and 2 bases, with 2 bases remaining between them. The CDR3 has 10 amino acids. This clonotype was detected a few times. The use of a sample-barcoded 5' primer and a J-beta primer mix characterized a second PCR of roughly 6 to 11 cycles. From the 5' RACE reads, TCRdb called clonotypes with MiXCR, one entry per CDR3 protein. There are 800,000 to 950,000 distinct CDR3 sequences in the sample; roughly 43% occur only once, and about an eighth lies in the top ten.

The chain links TRBV2 to TRBJ1-2; D ambiguous. The source material was blood. The TCR originated in a man aged 25 to 40 in good health. The CDR3 region is CASTNYGYTF. Written as DNA, the CDR3 is TGTGCCAGCACCAACTATGGCTACACCTTC. The whole variable domain, remainder taken from reference TRBV2 and TRBJ1-2, is EPEVTQTPSHQVTQMGQEVILRCVPISNHLYFYWYRQILGQKVEFLVSFYNNEISEKSEIFDDQFSVERPDGSNFTLKIRSTKLEDSAMYFCASTNYGYTFGSGTRLTVV.